The sequence of this T cell receptor beta chain was determined in a study of blood T cells in healthy people across ages. The study's findings and limits: Nothing was known about donor CMV status, and this possibly confounded expanded clonotype changes.

A minimum of 7 million PBMCs was isolated per sample. This CDR3 region has 13 residues. From germline, CDR1 is MNHNY and CDR2 SVGAGI (reference sequence). It was with a sample-barcoded 5' primer and a J-beta primer mix that a second PCR of roughly 7 to 12 cycles was run. TCRdb itself ran the 5' RACE reads through MiXCR, one entry per CDR3 protein. The table lists 800,000 or so distinct CDR3 sequences, 35% to 60% of them singletons. In this sample, this clonotype turned up a few times. Its target is not known. The specimen was blood. The receptor's source is a man aged 80 or over in good health. This chain links TRBV6-6 with TRBJ2-5; 7 bases match TRBD1. The J call could be wrong; TRBJ2-7 is a better fit for the DNA end. In DNA, the CDR3 is TGTGCCAGCAGTTCCTCACAGGGGTACGAGCAGTACTTC. Its protein product is CASSSSQGYEQYF.